This T cell receptor beta chain was captured by sequencing in a study of T cell responses to AZD1222 COVID-19 vaccine. Here immunoSEQ multiplex PCR was the method, and the copy in TCRdb shows in-frame clones only, minus some. The data hold under 170,000 clones, with around 94% observed a single time. General study points: The span of vaccine-associated CD4 TCRs extended across spike, with dominance at 160-218 and 743-854. Reportedly, nearly half the spike-specific TCRs target unmutated variant regions.

Comments on this clone: Its target is not known.

The V and J ends lost 4 bases and 0 bases respectively, with 14 bases between them. Germline loops: CDR1 SGHKS, CDR2 YYEKEE (reference sequence). The CDR3 totals 16 residues. The chain is built from TRBV5-5 and TRBJ1-3; D ambiguous. The sequencing here drew on peripheral blood, taken on day 0 of AZD1222 vaccination. The sequence came from an adult in good health. CDR3 sequence: CASSQGPLDSGNTIYF. CDR3 in DNA: TGTGCCAGCAGCCAAGGACCGCTAGACTCTGGAAACACCATATATTTT.